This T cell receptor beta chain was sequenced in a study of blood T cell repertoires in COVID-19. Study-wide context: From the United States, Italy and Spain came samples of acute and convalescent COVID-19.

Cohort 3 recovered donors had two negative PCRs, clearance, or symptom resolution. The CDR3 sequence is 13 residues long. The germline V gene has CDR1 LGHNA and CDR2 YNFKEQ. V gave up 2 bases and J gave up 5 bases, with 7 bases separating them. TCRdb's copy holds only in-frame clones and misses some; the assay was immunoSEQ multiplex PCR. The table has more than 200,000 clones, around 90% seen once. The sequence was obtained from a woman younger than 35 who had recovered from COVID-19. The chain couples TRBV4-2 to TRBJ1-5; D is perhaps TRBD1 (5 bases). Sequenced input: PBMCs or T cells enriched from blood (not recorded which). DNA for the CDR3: TGTGCCAGCAGCCAACTAGGGGATCAGCCCCAGCATTTT. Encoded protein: CASSQLGDQPQHF.